Each of the 23 T cell receptor beta chains below was sequenced from the same sample in a study of CXCR3-negative and CXCR3-positive naive CD8 T cells. Libraries were UMI-labeled 5' RACE TRB cDNA. TCRdb re-called the 5' RACE reads and shows each CDR3 protein once, DNA omitted. This repertoire includes 150,000 to 180,000 distinct CDR3 sequences. These receptors' antigens are unknown. Study-wide findings and caveats: When CXCR3-positive naive cells were set against CXCR3-negative naive cells, the former had more hydrophobic TRB CDR3s.

The material sequenced was naive CXCR3+ CD8+ T cells from blood. Noted subset: CD45RO-CCR7+CD27+CD95- naive CD8+ T cells expressing CXCR3 (TNR3+). These receptors were obtained from a human donor in good health. Some clones in this sample may be carry-over from other donors' samples.

The chain carries TRBV5-1 and TRBJ2-7; TCRdb designates TRBD1, a call that cannot be tested without DNA. Germline CDR1 is SGHRS and CDR2 is YFSETQ. The CDR3 extends over 14 amino acids. The CDR3 loop is CASSLVGQGNEQYF.

The chain is built from TRBV12-3 or TRBV12-4 and TRBJ1-1. The CDR3 totals 16 residues. The CDR3 loop reads CASLTTLIFVNTEAFF.

This chain uses TRBV6-2 or TRBV6-3 with TRBJ2-3. The CDR3 spans 17 residues. Germline V lookup: CDR1 MNHEY, CDR2 SVGEGT. The CDR3 is CASSCDRTQKPTDTQYF.

The V call is TRBV7-9, the J call TRBJ2-7; checking the TCRdb D call of TRBD1 is not possible without DNA. The CDR3 runs to 16 residues. Per the germline V gene, CDR1 is SEHNR and CDR2 is FQNEAQ (reference sequence). The CDR3 reads CASSLVPQGVSYEQYF.

The chain carries TRBV27 and TRBJ1-6. The CDR3 spans 13 residues. CDR1 and CDR2 from the germline V gene are MNHEY and SMNVEV (reference sequence). The CDR3 reads CASSLSDLTGLHF.

The chain uses TRBV20-1 and TRBJ2-1; with no DNA, the TCRdb D assignment of TRBD2 cannot be verified. The CDR3 covers 12 residues. The germline CDR1 and CDR2 sequences are DFQATT and SNEGSKA (reference sequence). The chain's CDR3 is CSAPRTAHEQFF.

V gene TRBV28 combines with J gene TRBJ2-7; TCRdb indicates TRBD2, and absent DNA this call remains unverified. This CDR3 is built from 16 residues. Germline V gene data show CDR1 as MDHEN and CDR2 as SYDVKM. The CDR3 region is CASSLGLREAWGEQYF.

V and J are TRBV19 and TRBJ2-7; the D gene TCRdb calls, TRBD2, cannot be checked with no DNA. Germline CDR1 reads LNHDA; CDR2 reads SQIVND (reference sequence). This CDR3 has 18 amino acids. The CDR3 sequence is CASSVILTSGPYPYEQYF.

The V gene is TRBV15, the J gene TRBJ2-1; the TRBD2 assignment by TCRdb is unverifiable without DNA. From germline, CDR1 is LNHNV and CDR2 YYDKDF (reference sequence). The CDR3 is made up of 16 amino acids. The chain's CDR3 is CATSILGTSAPNEQFF.

V and J are TRBV29-1 and TRBJ2-7; TCRdb reports TRBD1, a call that lacks DNA to check it against. Germline V gene lookup returns CDR1 SQVTM and CDR2 ANQGSEA. The CDR3 is made up of 13 amino acids. The CDR3 loop reads CSVLDRDSYEQYF.

The chain has TRBV9 and TRBJ2-7. The CDR3 consists of 13 residues. Germline V gene sequence: CDR1 SGDLS, CDR2 YYNGEE. CDR3 residues: CASSPQEAYEQYF.

The V and J genes are TRBV20-1 and TRBJ2-1; there is no DNA to check the TCRdb D call of TRBD1. The CDR3 runs 14 residues. CDR1 is DFQATT, CDR2 SNEGSKA, per germline (reference sequence). CDR3 region: CSAGGDLSYNEQFF.

The chain combines TRBV4-3 with TRBJ2-4; TCRdb gives TRBD1 as the D gene, but with no DNA this cannot be confirmed. CDR3 length: 17 amino acids. CDR1 and CDR2 from the germline V gene are LGHNA and YSLEER. The CDR3 sequence: CASSQEPRGVGENIQYF.

CDR3 sequence reads: CASSIADTSYEQYF. J is TRBJ2-7 and V is TRBV19. The germline V gene has CDR1 LNHDA and CDR2 SQIVND (reference sequence). This CDR3 is built from 14 residues.

The chain couples TRBV6-2 or TRBV6-3 to TRBJ2-5; TCRdb designates TRBD2, a call that cannot be tested without DNA. Germline V gene data show CDR1 as MNHEY and CDR2 as SVGEGT. The CDR3 is made up of 17 amino acids. This CDR3 is CASRLLIPGLAEGTQYF.

The chain combines TRBV7-2 with TRBJ2-1; lacking DNA, the TRBD1 call made by TCRdb goes unchecked. The CDR3 is 16 residues long. Germline V lookup: CDR1 SGHTA, CDR2 FQGNSA. This chain's CDR3 is CASSYPGTASYNEQFF.

CDR3 region: CASSSGQGLSYGYTF. The chain recombines TRBV13 with TRBJ1-2; the TCRdb D gene call, TRBD1, has no DNA to confirm it. Germline CDR1 is PRHDT and CDR2 is FYEKMQ (reference sequence). The CDR3 runs 15 residues.

V gene TRBV4-1 combines with J gene TRBJ2-7; absent DNA, TCRdb's TRBD2 call cannot be checked. Germline V gene sequence: CDR1 MGHRA, CDR2 YSYEKL. The CDR3 runs 14 residues. The CDR3 sequence: CASSQGSGPYEQHF.

The gene calls are TRBV7-9 and TRBJ2-3. CDR1 is SEHNR and CDR2 is FQNEAQ in the germline V gene (reference sequence). The CDR3 contains 14 residues. The CDR3 sequence: CASSILLSTDTQYF.

V and J are TRBV29-1 and TRBJ2-7. The CDR3 is 12 amino acids. Per germline, CDR1 SQVTM and CDR2 ANQGSEA. CDR3 in amino acids: CSVGGQSYEQYF.

This chain connects TRBV25-1 to TRBJ2-6; TCRdb calls TRBD1, which cannot be checked without DNA. Germline CDR1 MGHDK, CDR2 SYGVNS. The CDR3 runs to 15 residues. The CDR3 sequence: CASSETGAGANVLTF.

V is TRBV28 and J is TRBJ1-3; the D call of TRBD1 rests on TCRdb alone, since no DNA is present to check it. CDR1 and CDR2 (germline): MDHEN, SYDVKM. The CDR3 consists of 14 residues. Here the CDR3 reads CASSPTGGGNTIYF. Using reference TRBV28 and TRBJ1-3 for the parts outside the CDR3, the full variable domain is DVKVTQSSRYLVKRTGEKVFLECVQDMDHENMFWYRQDPGLGLRLIYFSYDVKMKEKGDIPEGYSVSREKKERFSLILESASTNQTSMYLCASSPTGGGNTIYFGEGSWLTVV.

This chain links TRBV4-1 with TRBJ2-7; the TRBD2 assignment by TCRdb is unverifiable without DNA. CDR1 is MGHRA and CDR2 is YSYEKL in the germline V gene. The CDR3 sequence is 16 residues long. CDR3 protein: CASSPSSLGGSYEQYF.